The next 8 T cell receptor beta chains were all read from a single sample in a study of T cells in Graves' hyperthyroidism and ophthalmopathy. Authors of the study amplified TCR beta CDR3 regions from RNA transcripts. First-round RT-PCR of the TCR CDR3 relied on the HTBI primer set. TCRdb recomputed calls from the multiplex PCR reads with MiXCR, one row per CDR3 protein. The sample consists of 450,000 to 500,000 distinct CDR3 sequences, around a fifth of them appearing once. The sample consisted of blood. These receptors all come from a woman between 65 and 79 years old with Graves' ophthalmopathy.

The CDR3, as DNA: TGTGCCAGCAGCTATCAGGGGGCAGGGACCCAGTACTTC. Protein sequence: CASSYQGAGTQYF. The rearrangement joins TRBV7-2 to TRBJ2-5; TRBD1 aligns across 8 bases. Germline trimming cut 4 bases from V and 7 bases from J; bases unmatched to any gene: 5. This CDR3 is built from 13 residues. Germline-derived CDR1 and CDR2 are SGHTA and FQGNSA.

At least ten counts were recorded for this clonotype. The chain employs TRBV7-3 and TRBJ1-4; 7 nucleotides match TRBD1. The trim removed 5 bases at V and 0 bases at J, leaving 3 bases unmatched. CDR1 is SGHTA, CDR2 FQGTGA, per germline. CDR3 size: 15 residues. The CDR3 protein is CASSATGATNEKLFF. For the CDR3, the DNA is TGTGCCAGCAGCGCCACAGGGGCAACTAATGAAAAACTGTTTTTT. The whole variable domain, remainder taken from reference TRBV7-3 and TRBJ1-4, is GAGVSQTPSNKVTEKGKYVELRCDPISGHTALYWYRQSLGQGPEFLIYFQGTGAADDSGLPNDRFFAVRPEGSVSTLKIQRTERGDSAVYLCASSATGATNEKLFFGSGTQLSVL.

This clonotype has a count of ten or more. The chain joins TRBV27 to TRBJ1-2, with D perhaps matching TRBD1 (6 bases). V was cut by 6 bases and J by 8 bases, with 16 bases left in between. This CDR3 region has 13 residues. Germline CDR1 reads MNHEY; CDR2 reads SMNVEV (reference sequence). The CDR3 region has the DNA TGTGCCAGCAGACTTAGCAGGGGCAAAGGCTACACCTTC. Protein: CASRLSRGKGYTF.

CDR3 loop: CASSEASNQPQHF. The CDR3 DNA sequence: TGCGCCAGCAGTGAGGCTAGCAATCAGCCCCAGCATTTT. The chain carries TRBV5-1 and TRBJ1-5; D is undetermined. Trimming stripped 5 bases from V and 0 bases from J, with 6 bases between. From germline, CDR1 is SGHRS and CDR2 YFSETQ. The CDR3 runs 13 residues.

The chain couples TRBV27 to TRBJ2-1; D possibly corresponds to TRBD2 (5 bases). The CDR3 consists of 14 residues. V lost 2 bases and J 5 bases, leaving 10 bases between the germline ends. CDR1 MNHEY and CDR2 SMNVEV come from the germline V gene (reference sequence). In DNA form, the CDR3 reads TGTGCCAGCAGTTTAGGAGGACCGAACAATGAGCAGTTCTTC. As protein: CASSLGGPNNEQFF.

This clonotype showed up many times. The chain has TRBV19 and TRBJ1-2; unclear D gene. The CDR3 totals 13 residues. The V gene lost 3 bases and the J gene lost 3 bases, with 8 bases spanning the gap. Looked up from germline, CDR1 is LNHDA and CDR2 is SQIVND (reference sequence). CDR3: CASSMATDYGYTF. The CDR3 bases are TGTGCCAGTAGTATGGCGACGGACTATGGCTACACCTTC.

In this sample, this clonotype turned up many times. The V gene is TRBV7-9, the J gene TRBJ1-2; D is perhaps TRBD1 (6 bases). The CDR3 totals 15 residues. With 5 bases removed from V and 8 bases from J, the gap between germline ends came to 21 bases. The V gene's germline CDR1 is SEHNR and CDR2 FQNEAQ (reference sequence). The chain's CDR3 is CASSLSDSSGRGYTF. CDR3 bases: TGTGCCAGCAGCCTGTCGGACAGCTCGGGGCGAGGCTACACCTTC.

The table lists this clonotype with a few counts. The rearrangement joins TRBV30 to TRBJ1-5, with a possible D match to TRBD1 (5 bases). The germline gives CDR1 GTSNPN, CDR2 SVGIG (reference sequence). This CDR3 is 14 amino acids long. V lost 1 base, J lost 3 bases, and 10 bases lay in between. CDR3 region: CAWSGTSYNQPQHF. CDR3 DNA sequence: TGTGCCTGGAGTGGGACAAGTTACAATCAGCCCCAGCATTTT.